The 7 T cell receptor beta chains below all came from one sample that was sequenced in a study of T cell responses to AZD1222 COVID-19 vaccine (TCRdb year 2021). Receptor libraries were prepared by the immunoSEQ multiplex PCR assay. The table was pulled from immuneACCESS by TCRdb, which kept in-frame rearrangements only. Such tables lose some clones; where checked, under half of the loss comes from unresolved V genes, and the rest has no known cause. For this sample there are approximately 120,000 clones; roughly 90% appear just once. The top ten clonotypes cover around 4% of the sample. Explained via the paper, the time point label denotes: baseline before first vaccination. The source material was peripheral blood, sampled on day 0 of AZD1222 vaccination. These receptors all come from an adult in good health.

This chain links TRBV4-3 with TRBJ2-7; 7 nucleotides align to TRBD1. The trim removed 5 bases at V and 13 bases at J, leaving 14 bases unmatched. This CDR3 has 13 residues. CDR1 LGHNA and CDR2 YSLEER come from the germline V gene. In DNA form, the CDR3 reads TGCGCCAGCAGCACGAACCGGGACAGTGTAACCTACTTC. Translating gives CASSTNRDSVTYF.

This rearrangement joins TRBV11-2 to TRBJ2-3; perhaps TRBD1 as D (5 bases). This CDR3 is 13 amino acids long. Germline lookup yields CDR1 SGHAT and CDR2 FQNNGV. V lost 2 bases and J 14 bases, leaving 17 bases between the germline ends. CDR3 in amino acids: CASSLTQGSRPYF. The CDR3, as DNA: TGTGCCAGCAGCTTAACCCAGGGTTCCCGTCCGTATTTT.

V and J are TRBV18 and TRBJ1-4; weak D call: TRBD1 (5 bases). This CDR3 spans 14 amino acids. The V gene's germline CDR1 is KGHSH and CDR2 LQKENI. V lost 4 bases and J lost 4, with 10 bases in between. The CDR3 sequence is CASSQDSLNEKLFF. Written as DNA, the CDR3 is TGTGCCAGCTCACAAGACAGTCTTAATGAAAAACTGTTTTTT.

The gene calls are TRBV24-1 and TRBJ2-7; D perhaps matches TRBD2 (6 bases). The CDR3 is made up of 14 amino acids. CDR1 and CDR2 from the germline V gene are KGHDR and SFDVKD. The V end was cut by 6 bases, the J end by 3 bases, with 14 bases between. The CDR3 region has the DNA TGTGCCACCAGTAGCGGTGGGGGGTTCTACGAGCAGTACTTC. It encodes CATSSGGGFYEQYF.

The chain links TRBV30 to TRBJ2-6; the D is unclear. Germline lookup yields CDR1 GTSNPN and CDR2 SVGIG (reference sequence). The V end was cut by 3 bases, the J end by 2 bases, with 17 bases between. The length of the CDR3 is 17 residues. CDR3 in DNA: TGTGCCTGGAGGAAATTGTTATTGGGCGCTGGGGCCAACGTCCTGACTTTC. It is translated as CAWRKLLLGAGANVLTF. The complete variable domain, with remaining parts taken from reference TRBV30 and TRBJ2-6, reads SQTIHQWPATLVQPVGSPLSLECTVEGTSNPNLYWYRQAAGRGLQLLFYSVGIGQISSEVPQNLSASRPQDRQFILSSKKLLLSDSGFYLCAWRKLLLGAGANVLTFGAGSRLTVL.

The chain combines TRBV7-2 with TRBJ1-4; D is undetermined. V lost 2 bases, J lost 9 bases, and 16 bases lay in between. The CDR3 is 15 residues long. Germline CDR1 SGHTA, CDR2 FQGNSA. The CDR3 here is CASSLSLSRPKKLFF. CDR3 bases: TGTGCCAGCAGCTTATCTCTCTCTCGGCCAAAAAAACTGTTTTTT.

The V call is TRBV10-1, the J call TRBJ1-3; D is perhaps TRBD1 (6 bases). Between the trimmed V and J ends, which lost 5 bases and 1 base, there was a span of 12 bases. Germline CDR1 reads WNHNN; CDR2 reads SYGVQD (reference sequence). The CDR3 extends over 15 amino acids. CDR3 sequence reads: CASSSTGQSGNTIYF. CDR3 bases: TGCGCCAGCAGTTCGACAGGACAATCTGGAAACACCATATATTTT.